The clone carrying this TCR beta chain was seen a few times. Antigen specificity is unknown. TCRdb re-called the reads through MiXCR, storing one row per CDR3 protein. The data contain 550,000 to 850,000 distinct CDR3 sequences, 30% to 35% of them singletons. This sample is drawn from a study of T cell repertoires in cytomegalovirus infection. Whole-study context: Evidence of both CMV infection and a matching HLA type came from public TCR beta signatures.

CDR3 length equals 14 residues. V shed 0 bases and J shed 6 bases, with 10 bases lying between them. Looked up from germline, CDR1 is LGHNA and CDR2 is YNFKEQ. The study's findings and limits: Cumulated frequencies of public TCR beta families served to identify carriers of CMV plus the relevant HLA. HLA-C-restricted TCR beta clonotypes specific for CMV led the ex vivo response.

The receptor was derived from a human donor in good health (CMV status not recorded). Some clones in this sample may be carry-over from other donors' samples. The chain carries TRBV4-2 and TRBJ2-3; D remains ambiguous. The source material was cultured PBMCs, sampled from culture after CMV antigen stimulation. The CDR3 DNA is TGTGCCAGCAGCCAAGAAGGCATGGTGGATACGCAGTATTTT. Translating it yields CASSQEGMVDTQYF.